This T cell receptor beta chain is drawn from a study of T-cell reconstitution after alpha-beta-depleted transplantation in children. Unique molecular identifiers were incorporated into the prepared TCRbeta library. TCRdb independently ran MiXCR on the PCR reads; one entry per CDR3 protein. The data show almost 250,000 distinct CDR3 sequences, roughly 26% seen once. Study conclusions and caveats: The authors attributed T-cell counts and diversity one year after transplant mostly to newly produced T cells.

Germline lookup yields CDR1 SGHTA and CDR2 FQGNSA. The CDR3 loop spans 15 amino acids. Deletions cut 1 base from V and 5 bases from J, with 11 bases between. This clonotype was observed many times. Its antigen is unidentified. The sequence derives from a girl aged 2 to 10 with Fanconi anemia, due to receive a stem cell transplant. The sample consisted of PBMCs, taken before TCRalphabeta/CD19-depleted stem cell transplant. The rearrangement uses TRBV7-2 and TRBJ2-2; no clear D. The CDR3 protein is CASSLGVWETGELFF. The CDR3 DNA sequence: TGTGCCAGCAGCTTAGGGGTATGGGAAACCGGGGAGCTGTTTTTT. The entire variable domain, with the rest obtained from reference TRBV7-2 and TRBJ2-2, is as follows: GAGVSQSPSNKVTEKGKDVELRCDPISGHTALYWYRQSLGQGLEFLIYFQGNSAPDKSGLPSDRFSAERTGGSVSTLTIQRTQQEDSAVYLCASSLGVWETGELFFGEGSRLTVL.